The present T cell receptor beta chain was sequenced within a study of shared clonotypes between healthy human individuals. Study-level information: Donors, aged 18 to 49, were a couple of women and three men. The study, taken as a whole, reports: Tissue TCR repertoires likely differ from these blood-only repertoires.

A word on this clone: The antigen remains undetermined.

Profiling relied on immunoSEQ multiplex PCR, and the TCRdb table lists in-frame clones only, not all of them. This sample carries about 480,000 clones, 75% to 80% of them seen once, and the ten largest clones take around 12%. This TCR was recovered from a woman in her forties in good health. Some clones in this sample may be carry-over from other donors' samples. Sequenced: PBMCs.

The CDR3 region is CASSLALGLAGIYEQYF. The CDR3 region has the DNA TGTGCCAGCAGCTTAGCGCTGGGACTAGCGGGAATTTACGAGCAGTACTTC. The chain recombines TRBV7-8 with TRBJ2-7; TRBD2 aligns across 13 bases. From germline, CDR1 is SGHVS and CDR2 FQNEAQ. The V and J ends lost 0 bases and 4 bases, in that order; junction bases with no gene match: 6. The CDR3 length is 17 residues.